These 27 T cell receptor beta chains were all obtained from the same sample, sequenced in a study of T cells expressing NK-cell markers (dated by TCRdb to about 2020). The library was produced with 5' RACE. Sequencing was performed on an Illumina HiSeq 2000. Based on TCRdb reprocessing of the reads, there is one entry per CDR3 protein sequence, and DNA is missing. The table for this sample shows 300,000 to 450,000 distinct CDR3 sequences. The ten most abundant clones make up roughly 5.2% of the sample. The sequenced sample was blood T cells: a sorted CD56 or NKG2C T cell subset, CD4+ or CD8+ T cells, or bulk PBMC T cells (not recorded which). The receptors shown here come from a man aged 18-70 years in good health.

The rearrangement links TRBV30 to TRBJ2-7. The CDR3 loop spans 15 amino acids. Germline V gives CDR1 GTSNPN, CDR2 SVGIG (reference sequence). The CDR3 region is CAWSVRHSSSYEQYF. Full variable domain (remainder filled in from reference TRBV30 and TRBJ2-7): SQTIHQWPATLVQPVGSPLSLECTVEGTSNPNLYWYRQAAGRGLQLLFYSVGIGQISSEVPQNLSASRPQDRQFILSSKKLLLSDSGFYLCAWSVRHSSSYEQYFGPGTRLTVT.

This chain uses TRBV7-9 with TRBJ2-1. CDR3 size: 14 residues. The germline gives CDR1 SEHNR, CDR2 FQNEAQ (reference sequence). CDR3 sequence: CASSNRRTYNEQFF.

The chain links TRBV28 to TRBJ2-3; TCRdb outputs TRBD1, but without DNA this stays unchecked. This CDR3 spans 18 amino acids. CDR1 is MDHEN, CDR2 SYDVKM, per germline. CDR3 region: CASRPYMGAGGYTDTQYF.

The chain has TRBV6-5 and TRBJ2-7; TCRdb reports TRBD1, a call that lacks DNA to check it against. This CDR3 has 15 amino acids. Per germline, CDR1 MNHEY and CDR2 SVGAGI. The CDR3 sequence: CASSHRGGGAYEQYF.

The genes are TRBV7-9 and TRBJ2-3; the TCRdb call, TRBD1, lacks DNA for checking. The germline gives CDR1 SEHNR, CDR2 FQNEAQ (reference sequence). This CDR3 spans 14 amino acids. The CDR3 is CASSSRQDRDTQYF.

The rearrangement joins TRBV29-1 to TRBJ2-2. The V gene's germline CDR1 is SQVTM and CDR2 ANQGSEA. This CDR3 has 14 amino acids. This CDR3 is CSVEVELIAGELFF.

The chain is built from TRBV5-1 and TRBJ2-1; TCRdb gives TRBD1 as the D gene, but with no DNA this cannot be confirmed. The CDR3 consists of 16 residues. CDR1 is SGHRS, CDR2 YFSETQ, per germline. The CDR3 loop is CASSFWTGGPYNEQFF.

The chain is built from TRBV12-3 or TRBV12-4 and TRBJ1-6. CDR3 length equals 14 residues. The CDR3: CASSLASGYSPLHF.

This rearrangement joins TRBV7-6 to TRBJ2-3; TCRdb indicates TRBD1, and absent DNA this call remains unverified. This CDR3 spans 16 amino acids. The germline V gene has CDR1 SGHVS and CDR2 FNYEAQ. The CDR3 region is CAVGALTGASTDTQYF.

This chain joins TRBV11-2 and TRBJ2-1; TCRdb picks TRBD1, but there is no DNA to check that call. This CDR3 comprises 16 residues. The germline V gene encodes CDR1 SGHAT and CDR2 FQNNGV. This CDR3 reads CASSLDRGFSYNEQFF.

V gene TRBV7-2 combines with J gene TRBJ1-6; as DNA is missing, the TRBD1 call by TCRdb cannot be tested. The CDR3 has 15 amino acids. Germline CDR1 and CDR2: SGHTA and FQGNSA. The CDR3 loop is CASSLGAGGFSPLHF.

The CDR3: CASSLPRLVRYEQYF. V gene TRBV5-8 combines with J gene TRBJ2-7. Germline CDR1 SGHTS, CDR2 YDEGEE. This CDR3 has 15 residues.

The chain has TRBV7-2 and TRBJ1-1; TCRdb's assignment of TRBD1 cannot be checked, as there is no DNA. CDR3 length: 14 amino acids. Germline V gene sequence: CDR1 SGHTA, CDR2 FQGNSA. The CDR3 sequence: CASSLAQGAPITFF.

The chain links TRBV7-9 to TRBJ1-1; TCRdb names TRBD1, which stays unverified in the absence of DNA. CDR3 length: 14 amino acids. Germline CDR1 and CDR2: SEHNR and FQNEAQ (reference sequence). CDR3 sequence reads: CASYRDSLNTEAFF.

The chain carries TRBV6-5 and TRBJ2-2. Germline V gene data show CDR1 as MNHEY and CDR2 as SVGAGI. The CDR3 runs to 14 residues. The CDR3 spells CASSKLENTGELFF.

The chain couples TRBV29-1 to TRBJ1-1; with no DNA, the TCRdb D assignment of TRBD1 cannot be verified. CDR1 is SQVTM and CDR2 is ANQGSEA in the germline V gene. The CDR3 sequence is 13 residues long. CDR3 protein: CSVETGLNTEAFF.

The V gene is TRBV5-1, the J gene TRBJ1-2. The CDR3 spans 12 residues. Germline V gene data show CDR1 as SGHRS and CDR2 as YFSETQ. Here the CDR3 reads CASRADDSGYTF. The variable domain in full, completed from reference TRBV5-1 and TRBJ1-2, reads KAGVTQTPRYLIKTRGQQVTLSCSPISGHRSVSWYQQTPGQGLQFLFEYFSETQRNKGNFPGRFSGRQFSNSRSEMNVSTLELGDSALYLCASRADDSGYTFGSGTRLTVV.

This chain connects TRBV9 to TRBJ1-2. The CDR3 runs 13 residues. Germline V lookup: CDR1 SGDLS, CDR2 YYNGEE. The CDR3 is CASSSIGLGGYTF.

The chain combines TRBV28 with TRBJ2-7. Germline CDR1 reads MDHEN; CDR2 reads SYDVKM. The CDR3 has 15 residues. The CDR3 reads CASSPLVREIYEQYF.

The chain uses TRBV6-1 and TRBJ2-2; no DNA is available, so the TRBD1 call from TCRdb remains unchecked. The CDR3 loop spans 14 amino acids. CDR1 MNHNS and CDR2 SASEGT come from the germline V gene. CDR3 sequence reads: CASSQTDSHGELFF.

The J gene is TRBJ2-7, the V gene TRBV2; TCRdb outputs TRBD1, but without DNA this stays unchecked. In germline, CDR1 is SNHLY, CDR2 FYNNEI. CDR3 length equals 14 residues. The CDR3 spells CASSDWGGSYEQYF.

The gene calls are TRBV12-3 or TRBV12-4 and TRBJ2-3; TCRdb's assignment of TRBD2 cannot be checked, as there is no DNA. CDR3 length equals 16 residues. Here the CDR3 reads CASSLSWASRADTQYF.

This rearrangement joins TRBV5-1 to TRBJ1-2. The CDR3 is 15 amino acids. From germline, CDR1 is SGHRS and CDR2 YFSETQ. The CDR3 loop reads CASSLAGLPNYGYTF.

The gene calls are TRBV5-1 and TRBJ2-1; TCRdb proposes TRBD2, but this gene call is untestable without DNA. Germline CDR1 reads SGHRS; CDR2 reads YFSETQ. This CDR3 spans 18 amino acids. CDR3 in amino acids: CASSLRTSGGSSYNEQFF.

The chain recombines TRBV15 with TRBJ1-2. CDR3 length: 14 amino acids. Germline CDR1 is LNHNV and CDR2 is YYDKDF (reference sequence). This chain's CDR3 is CATSRIQANYGYTF.

The chain is built from TRBV5-1 and TRBJ2-7; TCRdb selects TRBD1, and the lack of DNA leaves this call unchecked. The CDR3 runs 16 residues. Germline values: CDR1 SGHRS, CDR2 YFSETQ. CDR3 region: CASSSRGDLNTYEQYF.

The chain combines TRBV12-3 or TRBV12-4 with TRBJ2-3; there is no DNA to check the TCRdb D call of TRBD1. There are 15 residues in the CDR3. The CDR3 region is CASRRQGLSTDTQYF.